The rows below give T cell receptor beta chains drawn from one sample of a study of blood T cell repertoires in COVID-19. The method was immunoSEQ multiplex PCR; TCRdb's version includes in-frame clones alone and lacks a portion of them. The sample carries about 320,000 clones, roughly 90% recorded once. The sample taken for sequencing was PBMCs or T cells enriched from blood (not recorded which). These receptors originate from a man between 60 and 75 years old who had recovered from COVID-19. The CDR3 runs from the conserved cysteine through the conserved F or W. D genes are given only for firm matches. The listing skips clone size in some rows; elsewhere it reads once, few, many or a size class.

>.|TRBJ1-6|TRBD1|TRBV5-1
TGCGCCAGCAGTCCTACAGGGGTCGGTAATTCACCCCTCCACTTT
CASSPTGVGNSPLHF
>.|TRBJ1-6|TRBD1|TRBV5-1
TGCGCCAGCAGCCGGGACAGGGCGGCCCGGGATTCACCCCTCCACTTT
CASSRDRAARDSPLHF
>.|TRBJ2-4|TRBD2|TRBV7-9
TGTGCCAGCAGCTACAAACTAGCGGGAGTCACCCAGACCAAAAACATTCAGTACTTC
CASSYKLAGVTQTKNIQYF
>.|TRBJ2-7|TRBD1|TRBV30
TGTGCCTGGAGGCCCGGACAGGCCTCCGGGTACGAGCAGTACTTC
CAWRPGQASGYEQYF
>.|TRBJ2-3|.|TRBV28
TGTGCCAGCAGTTCTGCGGGGGATACGCAGTATTTT
CASSSAGDTQYF
>.|TRBJ2-3|TRBD2|TRBV12-3/TRBV12-4
TGTGCCAGCAGACCCGCTCGGGGGGCGCAGTATTTT
CASRPARGAQYF
>once|TRBJ1-3|.|TRBV9
TGTGCCAGCAGCGTAGCCGGTCGGGGGGGCTCTGGAAACACCATATATTTT
CASSVAGRGGSGNTIYF
>.|TRBJ1-1|.|TRBV21-1
TGTGCCGGCTTAAACACTGAAGCTTTCTTT
CAGLNTEAFF
>once|TRBJ1-2|TRBD1|TRBV6-1
TGTGCCAGCAGTGAGGCCTTCGGGACAGTCTCTAACTATGGCTACACCTTC
CASSEAFGTVSNYGYTF
>few|TRBJ2-1|TRBD2|TRBV5-1
TGCGCCAGCAGCTTGGGAAGCGGGAGGGTCAATGAGCAGTTCTTC
CASSLGSGRVNEQFF
>once|TRBJ2-1|TRBD2|TRBV7-3
TGTGCCAGCAGCCCTATCGGGGGGAGCTCCTACAATGAGCAGTTCTTC
CASSPIGGSSYNEQFF
>.|TRBJ1-2|TRBD1|TRBV5-5
TGTGCCAGCAGCTTTCGGACAGGAGACTATGGCTACACCTTC
CASSFRTGDYGYTF
>once|TRBJ2-5|.|TRBV5-1
TGCGCCAGCAAACGGACAGTACCTCAAGAGACCCAGTACTTC
CASKRTVPQETQYF
>.|TRBJ2-7|.|TRBV15
TGTGCCACCAGCAGAGAGGAGTACTACGAGCAGTACTTC
CATSREEYYEQYF
>once|TRBJ2-3|.|TRBV24-1
TGTGCCACCAGTGATGCGCTAGATACGCAGTATTTT
CATSDALDTQYF
>.|TRBJ1-1|.|TRBV9
TGTGCCAGCAGCGTAGCGGTTACTGCGGGTGAAGCTTTCTTT
CASSVAVTAGEAFF
>.|TRBJ2-5|.|TRBV11-3
TGTGCCAGCAGTATAGGACAGTCAGAGACCCAGTACTTC
CASSIGQSETQYF
>.|TRBJ2-7|.|TRBV5-1
TGCGCCAGCAGCCGACAGGGGGTAGCGGGGCTCTACGAGCAGTACTTC
CASSRQGVAGLYEQYF
>once|TRBJ1-5|.|TRBV7-2
TGTGCCAGCAGCTTATTGGCAGGATCTTTTCAGCCCCAGCATTTT
CASSLLAGSFQPQHF
>.|TRBJ1-2|.|TRBV19
TGTGCCAGTAGCATTAGTGAATTTTATGGCTACACCTTC
CASSISEFYGYTF
>.|TRBJ1-1|.|TRBV12-3/TRBV12-4
TGTGCCACCGGGATCAACACTGAAGCTTTCTTT
CATGINTEAFF
>.|TRBJ2-1|.|TRBV11-2
TGTGCCAGCAGCTCCTCTCCCAGGAATGAGCAGTTCTTC
CASSSSPRNEQFF
>.|TRBJ1-1|.|TRBV4-2
TGTGCCAGCAGCCAGCGAACAGGGAACACTGAAGCTTTCTTT
CASSQRTGNTEAFF
>.|TRBJ1-2|TRBD1|TRBV19
TGTGCCAGTAGTTCCTTAGGGGGCTACTATGGCTACACCTTC
CASSSLGGYYGYTF
>.|TRBJ2-7|.|TRBV11-2
TGTGCCAGCAGCTTAGACGCGGGCGAGCAGTACTTC
CASSLDAGEQYF
>.|TRBJ2-3|TRBD2|TRBV11-2
TGTGCCAGCAGCTCCGGGACTAGCGGGGGGTTCACAGATACGCAGTATTTT
CASSSGTSGGFTDTQYF
>.|TRBJ1-2|TRBD1|TRBV6-5
TGTGCCAGCAGCCACAGGGGGACGAACTATGGCTACACCTTC
CASSHRGTNYGYTF
>.|TRBJ2-7|TRBD2|TRBV7-6
TGTGCCAGCAGCCTAGTTTGGGGACTAGGAAACGAGCAGTACTTC
CASSLVWGLGNEQYF
>few|TRBJ1-6|TRBD1|TRBV30
TGTGCCTGGAAGGGGGACAGGGTCTCACCCCTCCACTTT
CAWKGDRVSPLHF
>.|TRBJ2-1|TRBD2|TRBV10-3
TGTGCCATCAGTGAGCGCGGGAGTTCAAATGAGCAGTTCTTC
CAISERGSSNEQFF
>.|TRBJ1-2|.|TRBV7-9
TGTGCCAGCAGCACAGGGATAGGCTATGGCTACACCTTC
CASSTGIGYGYTF
>.|TRBJ2-7|TRBD2|TRBV10-1
TGCGGAACCGGGGGGGAGCATTACGAGCAGTACTTC
CGTGGEHYEQYF
>.|TRBJ1-3|TRBD1|TRBV29-1
TGTAGCTTCAGGGGGTTGAGAAACACCATATATTTT
CSFRGLRNTIYF
>.|TRBJ1-6|TRBD1|TRBV19
TGTGCCAGTCGAGGACAGGATAATTCACCCCTCCACTTT
CASRGQDNSPLHF
>.|TRBJ2-7|.|TRBV5-6
TGTGCCAGCAACTCTGTGGGGACACACGAGCAGTACTTC
CASNSVGTHEQYF
>.|TRBJ2-1|TRBD1|TRBV30
TGTGCCTGGAGCCCCGGGACAGGGGTCCGGGTCTCCTACAATGAGCAGTTCTTC
CAWSPGTGVRVSYNEQFF
>.|TRBJ1-3|.|TRBV7-2
TGTGCCAGCAGCGTACAGGGTCTGAGTGGAAACACCATATATTTT
CASSVQGLSGNTIYF
>.|TRBJ2-3|TRBD2|TRBV3-1/TRBV3-2
TGTGCCAGCAGCCAGGGGAGGGTAGGCACAGATACGCAGTATTTT
CASSQGRVGTDTQYF
>.|TRBJ1-1|TRBD1|TRBV30
TGTGCCTGCGCCAGCACCGGGACAGTGAACACTGAAGCTTTCTTT
CACASTGTVNTEAFF
>few|TRBJ2-2|TRBD2|TRBV7-6
TGTGCCAGCAGCCAGCATGGGACTAGCGCCCCCGGGGAGCTGTTTTTT
CASSQHGTSAPGELFF